The sequence of this TCR beta chain was determined in a study of cytomegalovirus exposure and HLA in healthy donors. Germline V lookup: CDR1 MDHEN, CDR2 SYDVKM. The J segment lost 5 bases and the V segment lost 6 bases, leaving 7 bases of the junction unmatched. CDR3 length equals 15 residues. Both 60 Vbeta primers and 13 Jbeta primers went into the PCR. Generated by immunoSEQ multiplex PCR, the TCRdb table keeps only in-frame clones and is missing some. The data contain about 59,000 clones, 80% to 90% of them singletons. This clone was seen only a few times. Healthy bone marrow donors made up the donors.

The sequenced sample was PBMCs. This sequence originates from a man aged 25 to 45 in good health and CMV-seropositive. The chain has TRBV28 and TRBJ1-4; the match to TRBD1 covers 9 bases. CDR3 in DNA: TGTGCCAGCAGCAAGTTAGGGACAGGGAATGAAAAACTGTTTTTT. As protein: CASSKLGTGNEKLFF.